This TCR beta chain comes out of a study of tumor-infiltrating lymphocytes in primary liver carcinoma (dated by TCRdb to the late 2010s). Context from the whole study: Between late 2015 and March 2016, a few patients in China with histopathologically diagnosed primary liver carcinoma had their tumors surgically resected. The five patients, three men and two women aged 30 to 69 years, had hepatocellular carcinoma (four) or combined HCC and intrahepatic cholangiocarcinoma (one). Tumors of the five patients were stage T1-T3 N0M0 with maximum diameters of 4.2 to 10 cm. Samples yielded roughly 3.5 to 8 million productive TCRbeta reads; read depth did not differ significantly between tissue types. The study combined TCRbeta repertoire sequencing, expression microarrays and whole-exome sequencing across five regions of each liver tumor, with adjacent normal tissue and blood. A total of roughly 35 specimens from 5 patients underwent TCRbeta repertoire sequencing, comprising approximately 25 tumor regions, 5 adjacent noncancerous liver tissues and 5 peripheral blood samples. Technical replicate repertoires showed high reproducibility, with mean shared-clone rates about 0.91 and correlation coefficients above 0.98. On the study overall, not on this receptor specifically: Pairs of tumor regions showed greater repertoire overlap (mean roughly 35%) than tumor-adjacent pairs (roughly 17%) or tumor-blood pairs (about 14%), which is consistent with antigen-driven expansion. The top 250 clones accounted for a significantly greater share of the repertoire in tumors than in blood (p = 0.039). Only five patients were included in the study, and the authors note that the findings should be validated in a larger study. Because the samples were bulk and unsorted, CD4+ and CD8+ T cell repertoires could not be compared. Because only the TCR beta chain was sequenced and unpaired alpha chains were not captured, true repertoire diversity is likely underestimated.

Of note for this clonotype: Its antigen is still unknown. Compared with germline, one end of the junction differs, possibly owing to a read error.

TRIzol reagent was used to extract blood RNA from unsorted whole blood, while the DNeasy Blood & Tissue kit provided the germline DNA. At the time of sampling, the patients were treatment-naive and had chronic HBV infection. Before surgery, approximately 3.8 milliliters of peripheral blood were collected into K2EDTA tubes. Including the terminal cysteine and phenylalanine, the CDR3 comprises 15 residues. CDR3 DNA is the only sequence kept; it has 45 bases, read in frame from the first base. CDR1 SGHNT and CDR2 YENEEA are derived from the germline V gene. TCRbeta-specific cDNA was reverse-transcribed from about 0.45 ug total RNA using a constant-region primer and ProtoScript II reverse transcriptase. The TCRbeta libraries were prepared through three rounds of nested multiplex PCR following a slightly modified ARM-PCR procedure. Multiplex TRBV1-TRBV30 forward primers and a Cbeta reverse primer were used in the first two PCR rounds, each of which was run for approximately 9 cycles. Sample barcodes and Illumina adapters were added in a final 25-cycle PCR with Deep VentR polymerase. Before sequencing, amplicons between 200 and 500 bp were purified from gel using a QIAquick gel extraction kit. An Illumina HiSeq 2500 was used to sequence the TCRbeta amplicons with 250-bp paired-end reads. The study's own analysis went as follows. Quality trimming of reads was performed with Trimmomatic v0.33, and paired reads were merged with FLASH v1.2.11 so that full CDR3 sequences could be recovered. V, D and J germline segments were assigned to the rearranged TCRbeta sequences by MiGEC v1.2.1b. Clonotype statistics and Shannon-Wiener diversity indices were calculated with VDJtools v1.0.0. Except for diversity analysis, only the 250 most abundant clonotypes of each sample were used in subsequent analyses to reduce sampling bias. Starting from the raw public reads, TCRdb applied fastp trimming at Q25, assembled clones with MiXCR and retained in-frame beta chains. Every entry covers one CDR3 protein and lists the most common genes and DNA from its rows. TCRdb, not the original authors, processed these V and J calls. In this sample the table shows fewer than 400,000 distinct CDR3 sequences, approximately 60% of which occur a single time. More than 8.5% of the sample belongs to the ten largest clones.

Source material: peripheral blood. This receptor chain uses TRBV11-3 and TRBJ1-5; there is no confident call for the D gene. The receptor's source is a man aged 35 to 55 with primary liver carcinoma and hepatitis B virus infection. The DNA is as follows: TGTGCCAGCAGTTTAGATCTGGGGATGGCTCTGCCCCAGCATTTT. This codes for CASSLDLGMALPQHF. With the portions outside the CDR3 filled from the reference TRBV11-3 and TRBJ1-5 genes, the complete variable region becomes EAGVVQSPRYKIIEKKQPVAFWCNPISGHNTLYWYLQNLGQGPELLIRYENEEAVDDSQLPKDRFSAERLKGVDSTLKIQPAELGDSAVYLCASSLDLGMALPQHFGDGTRLSIL.